Listed below are T cell receptor beta chains from one sample, sequenced in a study of early T cells in non-severe SARS-CoV-2 infection. MiXCR, run by TCRdb on the 5' RACE reads, gives a single entry per CDR3 protein. The table includes about 33,000 distinct CDR3 sequences, roughly 5.9% detected once. The specimen sequenced was whole blood. Receptor source: an adult who was a healthcare worker with PCR-confirmed SARS-CoV-2 infection or an uninfected control (not recorded which). Each CDR3 is given with its conserved first and last residue. D genes are given only for firm matches. Clone size is not always given. Where it is, it says once, few, many or a class for expanded clones.

>TRBV15|TRBJ2-3|-|TRBD1
CATIEGTAVSDTDTQYF
TGTGCCACCATCGAGGGGACAGCAGTATCGGACACAGATACGCAGTATTTT
>TRBV24-1|TRBJ2-1|many|-
CATSDWPGSNNEQFF
TGTGCCACCAGTGATTGGCCAGGGTCGAACAATGAGCAGTTCTTC
>TRBV11-2|TRBJ2-4|many|TRBD1
CASSFLQGAKNIQYF
TGTGCCAGCAGCTTTCTACAGGGGGCCAAAAACATTCAGTACTTC
>TRBV28|TRBJ1-1|few|TRBD1
CVSLGQGYTEAFF
TGTGTCAGCTTGGGACAGGGATATACTGAAGCTTTCTTT
>TRBV12-3/TRBV12-4|TRBJ2-2|many|-
CASRKQDTGELFF
TGTGCCAGCAGGAAACAGGACACCGGGGAGCTGTTTTTT
>TRBV20-1|TRBJ1-2|many|-
CSATPGTLEGGYTF
TGCAGTGCTACCCCGGGGACCCTTGAGGGTGGCTACACCTTC
>TRBV24-1|TRBJ1-1|many|-
CATSPNSGEGNTEAFF
TGTGCCACCAGTCCTAATTCGGGGGAAGGGAACACTGAAGCTTTCTTT
>TRBV5-1|TRBJ2-4|-|-
CASSLGGVKNIQYF
TGCGCCAGCAGCTTGGGCGGAGTCAAAAACATTCAGTACTTC
>TRBV20-1|TRBJ1-6|many|-
CSARDRFGSYNSPLHF
TGCAGTGCTAGAGATCGATTCGGCTCCTATAATTCACCCCTCCACTTT
>TRBV19|TRBJ1-1|many|-
CASSIDKRHSNTEAFF
TGTGCCAGTAGTATAGACAAACGGCATTCGAACACTGAAGCTTTCTTT
>TRBV3-1|TRBJ1-6|few|-
CASSQDGRTRSPLHF
TGTGCCAGCAGCCAAGACGGCAGGACCCGTTCACCCCTCCACTTT
>TRBV11-2|TRBJ1-2|many|-
CASSPTTPGGYTF
TGTGCCAGCAGCCCAACGACGCCGGGGGGCTACACCTTC
>TRBV29-1|TRBJ1-4|many|TRBD1
CSGGETGRDEKLFF
TGCAGCGGAGGGGAGACAGGGCGTGATGAAAAACTGTTTTTT
>TRBV18|TRBJ2-5|few|-
CASSPSGTQETQYF
TGTGCCAGCTCACCTTCCGGGACCCAGGAGACCCAGTACTTC
>TRBV4-3|TRBJ1-6|-|TRBD1
CASSQDPTGGANSPLHF
TGCGCCAGCAGCCAAGATCCCACAGGGGGTGCAAATTCACCCCTCCACTTT
>TRBV10-1|TRBJ2-5|many|-
CASSESIFASMETQYF
TGCGCCAGCAGTGAGTCGATTTTTGCTAGCATGGAGACCCAGTACTTC
>TRBV20-1|TRBJ1-5|-|-
CSARAGTLNQPQHF
TGCAGTGCTAGGGCCGGGACGCTCAATCAGCCCCAGCATTTT
>TRBV7-9|TRBJ1-6|many|-
CASSLGAGVRNSPLHF
TGTGCCAGCAGCTTAGGGGCAGGGGTGAGGAATTCACCCCTCCACTTT
>TRBV5-1|TRBJ2-1|many|TRBD2
CASSQTSGTGDEQFF
TGCGCCAGCAGCCAGACTAGCGGGACGGGGGATGAGCAGTTCTTC
>TRBV5-1|TRBJ1-1|-|-
CASSYMGNTEAFF
TGCGCCAGCAGCTACATGGGGAACACTGAAGCTTTCTTT
>TRBV19|TRBJ2-5|-|-
CASCRGFQETQYF
TGTGCCAGTTGTAGGGGGTTCCAAGAGACCCAGTACTTC
>TRBV4-1|TRBJ2-3|-|-
CASSQVPGRGRTDTQYF
TGCGCCAGCAGCCAAGTGCCTGGCAGGGGGAGGACAGATACGCAGTATTTT
>TRBV20-1|TRBJ2-7|many|TRBD1
CSAQRTGRYEQYF
TGCAGTGCCCAACGGACAGGGCGGTACGAGCAGTACTTC
>TRBV30|TRBJ2-1|many|-
CAWSVSFPDEQFF
TGTGCCTGGAGTGTAAGCTTTCCCGATGAGCAGTTCTTC
>TRBV28|TRBJ2-1|few|TRBD1
CASRSRQGYNEQFF
TGTGCCAGCAGAAGTAGACAGGGGTACAATGAGCAGTTCTTC
>TRBV2|TRBJ1-6|few|-
CASSQGQPNSPLHF
TGTGCCAGCAGTCAAGGTCAACCGAATTCACCCCTCCACTTT
>TRBV11-1|TRBJ1-4|many|-
CASSPDLNEKLFF
TGTGCCAGCAGCCCGGACCTGAATGAAAAACTGTTTTTT
>TRBV20-1|TRBJ1-2|-|-
CSAREVGVNNYGYTF
TGCAGTGCTAGAGAAGTCGGTGTCAATAACTATGGCTACACCTTC
>TRBV12-3/TRBV12-4|TRBJ1-1|many|-
CASTQSGATLTEAFF
TGTGCCAGCACGCAAAGCGGAGCAACCCTCACTGAAGCTTTCTTT
>TRBV11-2|TRBJ2-3|many|-
CASSPPGTGTSDTQYF
TGTGCCAGCAGCCCTCCCGGGACTGGAACTTCAGATACGCAGTATTTT
>TRBV11-2|TRBJ2-1|many|-
CASSLESLYNEQFF
TGTGCCAGCAGCTTAGAATCACTTTATAATGAGCAGTTCTTC
>TRBV28|TRBJ2-2|medium-sized|TRBD2
CASSPLAGDTGELFF
TGTGCCAGCAGTCCCTTAGCGGGAGACACCGGGGAGCTGTTTTTT
>TRBV29-1|TRBJ1-5|many|-
CSVGGAPNQPQHF
TGCAGCGTTGGAGGGGCCCCAAATCAGCCCCAGCATTTT
>TRBV11-1|TRBJ2-1|many|-
CASSRRGASSEQFF
TGTGCCAGCAGCCGACGGGGGGCCTCTAGTGAGCAGTTCTTC
>TRBV10-1|TRBJ2-2|many|TRBD1
CASSTGQGGDTGELFF
TGCGCCAGCAGCACGGGACAGGGGGGCGACACCGGGGAGCTGTTTTTT
>TRBV27|TRBJ1-1|many|-
CASSFLGRNTEAFF
TGTGCCAGCAGTTTCCTAGGGAGGAACACTGAAGCTTTCTTT